These 28 T cell receptor beta chains were sequenced from one sample in a study of cytomegalovirus exposure and HLA in healthy donors. The PCR contained 60 Vbeta and 13 Jbeta primers. The data were produced by immunoSEQ multiplex PCR, yet TCRdb's version contains in-frame clones alone and is incomplete. The sample shows about 200,000 clones, 80% to 90% of them seen only once. The sequencing sample was made of PBMCs. Receptors originate from a man aged 30 to 45 in good health and CMV-seronegative.

The chain uses TRBV2 and TRBJ1-6; tentative D call: TRBD1 (5 bases). The CDR3 loop spans 14 amino acids. CDR1 is SNHLY and CDR2 is FYNNEI in the germline V gene. V was clipped by 4 bases and J by 6 bases, with 10 bases between them. The CDR3 loop reads CASSGTLTNSPLHF. The CDR3 DNA follows: TGTGCCAGCAGTGGGACACTCACTAATTCACCCCTCCACTTT.

The chain is built from TRBV6-1 and TRBJ1-6; D perhaps matches TRBD1 (5 bases). The germline V gene has CDR1 MNHNS and CDR2 SASEGT. The CDR3 is 15 residues long. Trimming cost V 5 bases and J 1 base, with 9 bases left between them. The CDR3 DNA reads TGTGCCAGCAGTCCTCAGGGTTCCTATAATTCACCCCTCCACTTT. Encoded protein: CASSPQGSYNSPLHF.

This clone was counted between two and nine times. This chain uses TRBV29-1 with TRBJ1-1; 11 bases agree with TRBD1. V shed 4 bases, J shed 6 bases, and the junction held 7 bases outside the gene matches. The CDR3 sequence is 14 residues long. CDR1 and CDR2 from the germline V gene are SQVTM and ANQGSEA. CDR3 in amino acids: CSVAKGTGGAEAFF. CDR3 sequence (DNA): TGCAGCGTTGCTAAGGGGACAGGGGGGGCTGAAGCTTTCTTT.

V and J are TRBV2 and TRBJ2-3, with 10 bases matching TRBD2. Germline CDR1 reads SNHLY; CDR2 reads FYNNEI. V shed 3 bases, J shed 14 bases, and the junction held 11 bases outside the gene matches. The CDR3 length is 14 residues. The CDR3 is CASSEASGSLEGYF. The CDR3 bases are TGTGCCAGCAGTGAGGCTAGCGGGAGCCTGGAGGGGTATTTT.

This chain joins TRBV6-1 and TRBJ1-5; D may be TRBD1 (5 bases). This CDR3 is 14 amino acids long. CDR1 is MNHNS, CDR2 SASEGT, per germline. Trimming took 5 bases from V and 7 from J, leaving 15 bases between them. The CDR3 spells CASSWEGRVQPQHF. CDR3 DNA: TGTGCCAGCAGTTGGGAGGGCAGGGTCCAGCCCCAGCATTTT.

The chain couples TRBV7-9 to TRBJ2-7, with TRBD1 matching 7 bases. The CDR3 is 13 residues long. Trimming cost V 5 bases and J 6 bases; bases outside gene matches: 7. Per germline, CDR1 SEHNR and CDR2 FQNEAQ (reference sequence). The CDR3 region is CASSHTGAAEQYF. The CDR3 DNA follows: TGTGCCAGCAGCCATACAGGGGCTGCCGAGCAGTACTTC.

The chain carries TRBV6-1 and TRBJ2-7; the match to TRBD1 covers 9 bases. Germline CDR1 reads MNHNS; CDR2 reads SASEGT. The CDR3 loop spans 13 amino acids. Germline trimming cut 6 bases from V and 6 bases from J; bases unmatched to any gene: 6. CDR3 coding DNA: TGTGCCAGCAGACAGGGGGCGCTTGGCGAGCAGTACTTC. Translated, it gives CASRQGALGEQYF.

The V call is TRBV6-5, the J call TRBJ1-2; D is possibly TRBD1 (5 bases). Trimming left V 7 bases short and J 5 bases short, with 14 bases between. The CDR3 covers 13 residues. Per the germline V gene, CDR1 is MNHEY and CDR2 is SVGAGI. CDR3 bases: TGTGCCAGCACCCGGACGGGGGGGTATGGCTACACCTTC. Encoded protein: CASTRTGGYGYTF.

The count of this clone is one. J is TRBJ1-3 and V is TRBV7-8; D gene uncertain. The CDR3 is 14 amino acids. V gave up 4 bases and J gave up 1 base, with 8 bases separating them. Per the germline V gene, CDR1 is SGHVS and CDR2 is FQNEAQ. The CDR3 bases are TGTGCCAGCAGCTCCCCCAGATCTGGAAACACCATATATTTT. Amino acids: CASSSPRSGNTIYF.

The chain couples TRBV2 to TRBJ2-1; 9 bases are shared with TRBD2. Germline loops: CDR1 SNHLY, CDR2 FYNNEI. There are 15 residues in the CDR3. V was clipped by 8 bases and J by 7 bases; unmatched bases: 12. The CDR3 DNA reads TGTGCCAGCGTAAGGGAGCGGGGGGCAGGGAATGAGCAGTTCTTC. Translated: CASVRERGAGNEQFF.

The chain joins TRBV2 to TRBJ2-3; 8 bases map to TRBD1. CDR1 is SNHLY and CDR2 is FYNNEI in the germline V gene. The V segment lost 5 bases and the J segment 2 bases; nucleotides outside the gene matches: 3. The length of the CDR3 is 14 residues. In DNA form, the CDR3 reads TGTGCCAGCAGTAAGGACAGGGACACAGATACGCAGTATTTT. Amino acid sequence: CASSKDRDTDTQYF.

The chain has TRBV7-9 and TRBJ2-2; no clear D gene. Trimming removed 4 bases from V and 5 bases from J, with 8 bases in between. CDR3 length: 13 amino acids. The V gene's germline CDR1 is SEHNR and CDR2 FQNEAQ (reference sequence). Here the CDR3 reads CASSSLLTGELFF. In DNA, the CDR3 is TGTGCCAGCAGCTCCCTGTTGACCGGGGAGCTGTTTTTT.

This clone has a single count. The gene calls are TRBV5-4 and TRBJ2-5; the D gene is possibly TRBD2 (7 bases). Germline V gene lookup returns CDR1 SGHNT and CDR2 YYREEE (reference sequence). The CDR3 extends over 15 amino acids. V was trimmed by 4 bases and J by 5 bases, leaving 18 bases between them. CDR3 protein: CASSTQGRVSETQYF. CDR3 sequence (DNA): TGTGCCAGCAGCACTCAGGGGAGGGTCTCTGAGACCCAGTACTTC.

The chain combines TRBV6-5 with TRBJ2-3, with D possibly matching TRBD2 (6 bases). Between the trimmed V and J ends, which lost 2 bases and 1 base, there was a span of 13 bases. The CDR3 extends over 16 amino acids. Germline assignment: CDR1 MNHEY and CDR2 SVGAGI. CDR3 residues: CASSYGAGPGTDTQYF. In nucleotides, the CDR3 is TGTGCCAGCAGTTACGGCGCGGGACCCGGCACAGATACGCAGTATTTT.

The rearrangement links TRBV7-9 to TRBJ2-7, with TRBD1 matching 7 bases. The junction had 6 bases not matched to a gene; V was cut back by 5 bases and J by 2 bases. The germline CDR1 and CDR2 sequences are SEHNR and FQNEAQ (reference sequence). The CDR3 totals 14 residues. The CDR3 nucleotides are TGTGCCAGCAGCGCAAGGGGGCCTCCCTACGAGCAGTACTTC. This encodes CASSARGPPYEQYF. Using reference TRBV7-9 and TRBJ2-7 for the parts outside the CDR3, the full variable domain is DTGVSQNPRHKITKRGQNVTFRCDPISEHNRLYWYRQTLGQGPEFLTYFQNEAQLEKSRLLSDRFSAERPKGSFSTLEIQRTEQGDSAMYLCASSARGPPYEQYFGPGTRLTVT.

The chain couples TRBV18 to TRBJ2-1, with 11 bases lining up with TRBD2. The junction had 6 bases not matched to a gene; V was cut back by 3 bases and J by 5 bases. Germline assignment: CDR1 KGHSH and CDR2 LQKENI. The CDR3 extends over 16 amino acids. DNA for the CDR3: TGTGCCAGCTCACCCAAAGGGACTAGCGGTGACAATGAGCAGTTCTTC. Protein sequence: CASSPKGTSGDNEQFF.

The chain couples TRBV5-4 to TRBJ2-3; D gene uncertain. This CDR3 is 11 amino acids long. Trimming took 2 bases from V and 6 from J, leaving 4 bases between them. CDR1 is SGHNT, CDR2 YYREEE, per germline (reference sequence). CDR3 in amino acids: CASSLADTQYF. CDR3 DNA sequence: TGTGCCAGCAGCTTAGCGGATACGCAGTATTTT. Using reference TRBV5-4 and TRBJ2-3 for the parts outside the CDR3, the full variable domain is ETGVTQSPTHLIKTRGQQVTLRCSSQSGHNTVSWYQQALGQGPQFIFQYYREEENGRGNFPPRFSGLQFPNYSSELNVNALELDDSALYLCASSLADTQYFGPGTRLTVL.

Regarding this clone: The germline gene is not matched at one end of the junction; a read error may be the cause. The chain couples TRBV7-7 to TRBJ2-5; no definite D call. There are 13 residues in the CDR3. The germline V gene has CDR1 SSHAT and CDR2 FNYEAQ (reference sequence). CDR3 loop: CASSLEQLETQYF. Written as DNA, the CDR3 is TGTGCTAGCAGCTTAGAACAGCTGGAGACCCAGTACTTC.

The table lists this clone with a count of one. This chain links TRBV2 with TRBJ2-3, with TRBD2 matching 7 bases. Germline values: CDR1 SNHLY, CDR2 FYNNEI. V dropped 7 bases and J dropped 4; count of bases not matched to a gene: 14. The CDR3 runs 16 residues. CDR3 amino acids: CASTPTRTRGADTQYF. CDR3 DNA sequence: TGTGCCAGCACCCCGACTAGGACTAGAGGGGCAGATACGCAGTATTTT.

The genes are TRBV28 and TRBJ1-1, with D uncertain. CDR3 size: 12 residues. Per germline, CDR1 MDHEN and CDR2 SYDVKM. Deletions cut 5 bases from V and 10 bases from J, with 14 bases between. The CDR3 DNA reads TGTGCCAGCAGTACGCCTAATCGGGGAGCTTTCTTT. Protein product: CASSTPNRGAFF.

The chain is built from TRBV7-2 and TRBJ2-7; 7 nucleotides match TRBD1. Germline loops: CDR1 SGHTA, CDR2 FQGNSA. V lost 5 bases to trimming and J lost 3 bases; unmatched junction nucleotides: 7. The CDR3 is 14 amino acids. This CDR3 is CASSPRGQIYEQYF. CDR3 nucleotide sequence: TGTGCCAGCAGCCCTCGGGGACAGATCTACGAGCAGTACTTC.

The gene calls are TRBV6-4 and TRBJ2-1; TRBD1 agrees at 9 bases. Germline CDR1 and CDR2: MRHNA and SNTAGT. The CDR3 length is 16 residues. Trimming removed 3 bases from V and 8 bases from J; junction bases left unmatched: 11. Here the CDR3 reads CASSESPGTGNHEQFF. The DNA of the CDR3 is TGTGCCAGCAGTGAGAGTCCCGGGACAGGGAACCATGAGCAGTTCTTC.

The CDR3 reads CASSDRTGGRGNEQFF. CDR3 sequence (DNA): TGTGCCAGCAGTGACAGAACAGGGGGTCGAGGCAATGAGCAGTTCTTC. The chain uses TRBV6-4 and TRBJ2-1; 8 bases are shared with TRBD1. The germline V gene encodes CDR1 MRHNA and CDR2 SNTAGT. The V gene end was trimmed by 2 bases and the J gene end by 6 bases; junction bases not matched to a gene: 9. This CDR3 region has 16 residues.

The chain uses TRBV5-4 and TRBJ2-7; 10 nucleotides align to TRBD2. Per the germline V gene, CDR1 is SGHNT and CDR2 is YYREEE (reference sequence). Trimming removed 3 bases from V and 2 bases from J; junction bases left unmatched: 5. The length of the CDR3 is 15 residues. CDR3: CASSWSSGGAYEQYF. The CDR3 bases are TGTGCCAGCAGCTGGAGCAGCGGGGGGGCCTACGAGCAGTACTTC. Combining the CDR3 with reference TRBV5-4 and TRBJ2-7 gives the whole variable domain ETGVTQSPTHLIKTRGQQVTLRCSSQSGHNTVSWYQQALGQGPQFIFQYYREEENGRGNFPPRFSGLQFPNYSSELNVNALELDDSALYLCASSWSSGGAYEQYFGPGTRLTVT.

The CDR3 spells CASGPSGSYNEQFF. The CDR3 coding sequence is TGTGCCAGCGGCCCTTCCGGGTCCTACAATGAGCAGTTCTTC. The V gene is TRBV28, the J gene TRBJ2-1; the D is unclear. Germline assignment: CDR1 MDHEN and CDR2 SYDVKM. The CDR3 runs to 14 residues. Trimming left V 8 bases short and J 1 base short, with 12 bases between.

There are a few counts of this clone. The chain combines TRBV5-1 with TRBJ2-7; 7 nucleotides line up with TRBD1. Unmatched junction bases numbered 6, after V lost 3 bases and J lost 3 bases. CDR1 and CDR2 from the germline V gene are SGHRS and YFSETQ. The CDR3 is 14 residues long. In nucleotides, the CDR3 is TGCGCCAGCAGCTCCGTGGACAGGAACTACGAGCAGTACTTC. As protein: CASSSVDRNYEQYF.

The chain is built from TRBV2 and TRBJ1-3; possible D gene TRBD1, 6 bases. Germline V CDR1 and CDR2: SNHLY, FYNNEI. The CDR3 has 15 residues. V lost 3 bases, J lost 5 bases, and 14 bases lay in between. In DNA form, the CDR3 reads TGTGCCAGCAGTGATGGGGGACAAGGACGAAACACCATATATTTT. This codes for CASSDGGQGRNTIYF.

V gene TRBV19 combines with J gene TRBJ2-1; tentatively, D is TRBD1 (6 bases). V lost 3 bases to trimming and J lost 9 bases, with 12 bases between them. Germline values: CDR1 LNHDA, CDR2 SQIVND (reference sequence). The length of the CDR3 is 13 residues. DNA of the CDR3: TGTGCCAGTAGTATGGTCAGGGGCAGTGAGCAGTTCTTC. Protein product: CASSMVRGSEQFF. Using reference TRBV19 and TRBJ2-1 for the parts outside the CDR3, the full variable domain is DGGITQSPKYLFRKEGQNVTLSCEQNLNHDAMYWYRQDPGQGLRLIYYSQIVNDFQKGDIAEGYSVSREKKESFPLTVTSAQKNPTAFYLCASSMVRGSEQFFGPGTRLTVL.